This T cell receptor beta chain was captured by sequencing in a study of regulatory T cells in long-lasting Graves disease. Overall study results and limits: Owing to a sample size that was small, accuracy may have been reduced. More public clonotypes were shared by persistent patients (fewer than 3,000) than by new patients (fewer than 1,000).

For TCR beta, libraries came from iRepertoire HTBI primers and Arm-PCR of CDR3 regions. Each CDR3 protein is one row after TCRdb ran MiXCR on the multiplex PCR reads. The profile shows approximately 350,000 distinct CDR3 sequences, 10% to 15% of them singletons. Regarding time point: newly diagnosed GD, antithyroid drugs for less than 3 months. The TCR library used RNA extracted from PBMCs. The CDR3 is 13 residues long. Germline lookup yields CDR1 MNHEY and CDR2 SVGEGT. Trimming stripped 7 bases from V and 7 bases from J, with 13 bases between. This clonotype was seen only a few times. Its specificity is not known. The same data also contributed to another study, on T cells in Graves' hyperthyroidism and ophthalmopathy.

Material: peripheral blood mononuclear cells (PBMCs), obtained at new diagnosis, from a patient treated with antithyroid drugs. The clonotype comes from a woman aged 18 to 35 with Graves disease. The V gene is TRBV6-2 or TRBV6-3, the J gene TRBJ2-2; D ambiguous. CDR3 in DNA: TGTGCCAGCAAATTACTTTGGGGCGGGGAGCTGTTTTTT. Translated, it gives CASKLLWGGELFF.